The next 18 T cell receptor beta chains were all read from a single sample in a study of blood T cell repertoires in COVID-19. Only in-frame clones appear in the TCRdb table, and some are missing; sequencing was by immunoSEQ multiplex PCR. The sample has about 180,000 clones; approximately 83% are singletons. The sample consisted of peripheral blood. These receptors originate from a woman aged 40 to 50 with COVID-19, enrolled during active disease.

The chain uses TRBV7-9 and TRBJ2-3, with TRBD2 as a possible D gene (6 bases). Germline V gene lookup returns CDR1 SEHNR and CDR2 FQNEAQ (reference sequence). The CDR3 has 16 amino acids. Trimming cost V 6 bases and J 0 bases, with 16 bases left between them. The CDR3 coding sequence is TGTGCCAGCAGAACCAGCACAGCGGGCAGCACAGATACGCAGTATTTT. Translated, it gives CASRTSTAGSTDTQYF.

The rearrangement joins TRBV29-1 to TRBJ2-7; TRBD2 agrees at 16 bases. This CDR3 is 16 amino acids long. Germline V gene lookup returns CDR1 SQVTM and CDR2 ANQGSEA. The trim removed 1 base at V and 5 bases at J, leaving 5 bases unmatched. This chain's CDR3 is CSVEGGLAGGSHEQYF. CDR3 bases: TGCAGCGTTGAAGGGGGACTAGCGGGAGGGTCCCACGAGCAGTACTTC.

The J gene is TRBJ2-7, the V gene TRBV28, with a weak D call TRBD2 (5 bases). The CDR3 is 13 amino acids. Germline V gene lookup returns CDR1 MDHEN and CDR2 SYDVKM. V was cut by 8 bases and J by 8 bases, with 19 bases left in between. CDR3 region: CASPRGTGLQQYF. As DNA, the CDR3 is TGTGCCAGCCCTCGGGGTACGGGTCTCCAGCAGTACTTC. The full variable domain, in which reference TRBV28 and TRBJ2-7 provide the parts outside the CDR3, is DVKVTQSSRYLVKRTGEKVFLECVQDMDHENMFWYRQDPGLGLRLIYFSYDVKMKEKGDIPEGYSVSREKKERFSLILESASTNQTSMYLCASPRGTGLQQYFGPGTRLTVT.

The rearrangement links TRBV10-1 to TRBJ2-1; 9 bases fit TRBD2. Looked up from germline, CDR1 is WNHNN and CDR2 is SYGVQD (reference sequence). This CDR3 is built from 15 residues. Trimming at V came to 4 bases and at J to 6 bases, leaving 7 bases not matched to a gene. The chain's CDR3 is CASSGRVAGVNEQFF. The CDR3 nucleotides are TGCGCCAGCAGTGGCAGGGTAGCGGGGGTCAATGAGCAGTTCTTC.

V and J are TRBV27 and TRBJ2-5, with D possibly TRBD2 on 7 matching bases. V was pared by 7 bases and J by 4 bases, with 10 bases between. CDR3 length: 12 residues. The germline V gene has CDR1 MNHEY and CDR2 SMNVEV (reference sequence). CDR3 in amino acids: CASMGGRETQYF. The CDR3 DNA sequence: TGTGCCAGCATGGGGGGGCGAGAGACCCAGTACTTC.

This clone was detected only once. This chain uses TRBV9 with TRBJ2-2; tentative D call: TRBD1 (6 bases). Trimming pared 5 bases from V and 0 bases from J, leaving 11 bases between. This CDR3 region has 15 residues. CDR1 SGDLS and CDR2 YYNGEE come from the germline V gene. The CDR3 DNA sequence: TGTGCCAGCAGGGCAGGGGAAACGAACACCGGGGAGCTGTTTTTT. Translated: CASRAGETNTGELFF. The full variable domain, its missing parts supplied by reference TRBV9 and TRBJ2-2, is DSGVTQTPKHLITATGQRVTLRCSPRSGDLSVYWYQQSLDQGLQFLIQYYNGEERAKGNILERFSAQQFPDLHSELNLSSLELGDSALYFCASRAGETNTGELFFGEGSRLTVL.

The chain couples TRBV19 to TRBJ2-7, with D perhaps matching TRBD2 (5 bases). The CDR3 is 13 residues long. Germline V CDR1 and CDR2: LNHDA, SQIVND (reference sequence). The germline V and J ends were trimmed by 8 bases and 2 bases, with 13 bases remaining between them. CDR3 protein: CASRRTLTYEQYF. The CDR3 coding sequence is TGTGCCAGTCGCCGGACTCTAACCTACGAGCAGTACTTC.

The chain employs TRBV4-1 and TRBJ1-3; unclear D gene. Germline loops: CDR1 MGHRA, CDR2 YSYEKL. The V gene lost 3 bases and the J gene lost 0 bases, with 15 bases spanning the gap. This CDR3 comprises 17 residues. In nucleotides, the CDR3 is TGCGCCAGCAGCCATCCCCGGACGGGATCCTCTGGAAACACCATATATTTT. Translated: CASSHPRTGSSGNTIYF.

V and J are TRBV14 and TRBJ2-7; the D gene is possibly TRBD1 (8 bases). CDR1 SGHDN and CDR2 FVKESK come from the germline V gene. The CDR3 sequence is 16 residues long. Trimming removed 4 bases at V and 4 bases at J, with 20 bases between. The CDR3 spells CASSLGLRTGRYEQYF. The CDR3 DNA reads as TGTGCCAGCAGCCTGGGACTAAGGACAGGGCGTTACGAGCAGTACTTC. The variable domain in full, with the rest retrieved from reference TRBV14 and TRBJ2-7, is EAGVTQFPSHSVIEKGQTVTLRCDPISGHDNLYWYRRVMGKEIKFLLHFVKESKQDESGMPNNRFLAERTGGTYSTLKVQPAELEDSGVYFCASSLGLRTGRYEQYFGPGTRLTVT.

The rearrangement joins TRBV2 to TRBJ2-1; possibly TRBD1 for D (5 bases). Germline loops: CDR1 SNHLY, CDR2 FYNNEI. This CDR3 contains 13 residues. V lost 7 bases and J 4 bases, leaving 11 bases between the germline ends. The CDR3 nucleotides are TGTGCCAGCACCCTGCAGGGTTACAATGAGCAGTTCTTC. Amino acids: CASTLQGYNEQFF. Supplemented by reference TRBV2 and TRBJ2-1, the full variable domain reads EPEVTQTPSHQVTQMGQEVILRCVPISNHLYFYWYRQILGQKVEFLVSFYNNEISEKSEIFDDQFSVERPDGSNFTLKIRSTKLEDSAMYFCASTLQGYNEQFFGPGTRLTVL.

The chain has TRBV9 and TRBJ1-2, with D possibly matching TRBD1 (6 bases). Trimming pared 5 bases from V and 7 bases from J, leaving 18 bases between. Germline values: CDR1 SGDLS, CDR2 YYNGEE. The CDR3 covers 14 residues. CDR3 residues: CASRADWGRRGYTF. CDR3 in DNA: TGTGCCAGCAGGGCAGACTGGGGGCGTCGTGGCTACACCTTC.

The chain couples TRBV24-1 to TRBJ2-1; tentative D call: TRBD1 (6 bases). Trimming stripped 3 bases from V and 8 bases from J, with 10 bases between. Germline CDR1 KGHDR, CDR2 SFDVKD. This CDR3 contains 13 residues. CDR3 bases: TGTGCCACCAGTGATCCGAACAGGGATGAGCAGTTCTTC. It codes for CATSDPNRDEQFF.

The V gene is TRBV5-6, the J gene TRBJ1-1; TRBD1 might be the D (5 bases). V was pared by 5 bases and J by 4 bases, with 12 bases between. The CDR3 loop spans 13 amino acids. CDR1 is SGHDT and CDR2 is YYEEEE in the germline V gene. The chain's CDR3 is CASRQKRGTEAFF. The CDR3, as DNA: TGTGCCAGCAGACAGAAAAGGGGCACTGAAGCTTTCTTT.

The rearrangement joins TRBV18 to TRBJ2-3, with D uncertain. The CDR3 has 12 residues. In germline, CDR1 is KGHSH, CDR2 LQKENI. V was trimmed by 5 bases and J by 6 bases, leaving 9 bases between them. The chain's CDR3 is CASSGGADTQYF. CDR3 coding DNA: TGTGCCAGCTCAGGCGGTGCGGATACGCAGTATTTT.

The rearrangement uses TRBV14 and TRBJ1-2; maybe TRBD1 (5 bases). This CDR3 is 14 amino acids long. V was clipped by 2 bases and J by 4 bases, with 11 bases between them. Germline CDR1 and CDR2: SGHDN and FVKESK. CDR3 in DNA: TGTGCCAGCAGCCAACCGACAGAGATCTATGGCTACACCTTC. Translated: CASSQPTEIYGYTF.

V gene TRBV12-3 or TRBV12-4 combines with J gene TRBJ1-2, with 7 nucleotides matching TRBD1. The CDR3 extends over 13 amino acids. Trimming took 6 bases from V and 8 from J; bases not matched to a gene: 9. The CDR3 bases are TGTGCCAGCAGCTACCGGACAGGATCCGGCTACACCTTC. Amino acids: CASSYRTGSGYTF.

This clone was picked up a small number of times. The gene calls are TRBV18 and TRBJ1-1; 8 bases align to TRBD1. CDR3 size: 11 residues. The germline CDR1 and CDR2 sequences are KGHSH and LQKENI. Trimming took 5 bases from V and 11 from J; bases not matched to a gene: 4. This CDR3 reads CASSTGGGAFF. The CDR3 nucleotides are TGTGCCAGCTCAACAGGGGGAGGGGCTTTCTTT.

V usage is TRBV5-1 and J usage is TRBJ2-1; TRBD2 aligns across 8 bases. With 4 bases clipped from V and 2 bases from J, the junction kept 5 bases outside the gene matches. The germline V gene encodes CDR1 SGHRS and CDR2 YFSETQ. CDR3 length equals 15 residues. CDR3 in DNA: TGCGCCAGCAGCGGGCGAGCGGGGGCCTACAATGAGCAGTTCTTC. Translated: CASSGRAGAYNEQFF. Together with reference TRBV5-1 and TRBJ2-1, the CDR3 gives the full variable domain: KAGVTQTPRYLIKTRGQQVTLSCSPISGHRSVSWYQQTPGQGLQFLFEYFSETQRNKGNFPGRFSGRQFSNSRSEMNVSTLELGDSALYLCASSGRAGAYNEQFFGPGTRLTVL.